One sample yielded the 15 T cell receptor beta chains listed below, sequenced in a study of graft-versus-host responses after intestinal transplantation. The data were produced by immunoSEQ multiplex PCR, yet TCRdb's version contains in-frame clones alone and is incomplete. Of about 19,000 clones listed, roughly 86% are singletons. The starting material was bone marrow, obtained roughly 19 weeks after transplant. All receptors derive from a human patient who received an intestinal transplant, so some T cells may come from the graft donor.

This clone was counted between two and nine times. This CDR3 is also generated by other DNA sequences in the sample. This rearrangement joins TRBV7-9 to TRBJ2-1; TRBD2 agrees at 10 bases. V dropped 6 bases and J dropped 0; count of bases not matched to a gene: 2. Germline CDR1 SEHNR, CDR2 FQNEAQ (reference sequence). The CDR3 has 15 amino acids. CDR3 sequence (DNA): TGTGCCAGCAGTCCTAGCGGGAGCTCCTACAATGAGCAGTTCTTC. This gives the protein CASSPSGSSYNEQFF.

The chain has TRBV5-4 and TRBJ2-1; D call uncertain. V lost 0 bases and J lost 1, with 8 bases in between. The CDR3 sequence is 15 residues long. The germline CDR1 and CDR2 sequences are SGHNT and YYREEE (reference sequence). The CDR3 bases are TGTGCCAGCAGCTTGGGAGCGTATTCCTACAATGAGCAGTTCTTC. Translation: CASSLGAYSYNEQFF. The whole variable domain, remainder taken from reference TRBV5-4 and TRBJ2-1, is ETGVTQSPTHLIKTRGQQVTLRCSSQSGHNTVSWYQQALGQGPQFIFQYYREEENGRGNFPPRFSGLQFPNYSSELNVNALELDDSALYLCASSLGAYSYNEQFFGPGTRLTVL.

The V call is TRBV5-1, the J call TRBJ2-1; D is unclear. This CDR3 contains 17 residues. Deletions cut 4 bases from V and 0 bases from J, with 17 bases between. CDR1 is SGHRS and CDR2 is YFSETQ in the germline V gene. The CDR3 sequence: CASSILPAGISYNEQFF. The CDR3, as DNA: TGCGCCAGCAGCATTCTCCCGGCTGGGATCTCCTACAATGAGCAGTTCTTC.

The rearrangement joins TRBV29-1 to TRBJ1-5; the D is unclear. This CDR3 region has 13 residues. Germline CDR1 SQVTM, CDR2 ANQGSEA. V dropped 7 bases and J dropped 6 bases, with 16 bases sitting between them. In nucleotides, the CDR3 is TGCAGCGCTAGGACGTCGGTCGGTCAGCCCCAGCATTTT. This translates into CSARTSVGQPQHF.

The CDR3 reads CSVWTGTRNTEAFF. CDR3 nucleotide sequence: TGCAGCGTGTGGACCGGGACACGGAACACTGAAGCTTTCTTT. The chain recombines TRBV29-1 with TRBJ1-1; D possibly corresponds to TRBD1 (6 bases). The V gene's germline CDR1 is SQVTM and CDR2 ANQGSEA. The CDR3 contains 14 residues. V was clipped by 6 bases and J by 1 base, with 15 bases between them.

The chain links TRBV6-6 to TRBJ2-4; D is tentatively TRBD1 or TRBD2 (5 bases each). The V end lost 4 bases, the J end lost 7 bases, and 14 bases lay between the germline ends. Germline CDR1 reads MNHNY; CDR2 reads SVGAGI (reference sequence). The CDR3 contains 14 residues. The CDR3: CASSSRDGTNIQYF. DNA for the CDR3: TGTGCCAGCAGTTCAAGGGACGGGACGAACATTCAGTACTTC.

The chain has TRBV9 and TRBJ2-2, with D possibly TRBD1 on 5 matching bases. The CDR3 extends over 15 amino acids. Deletions cut 5 bases from V and 0 bases from J, with 11 bases between. CDR1 is SGDLS, CDR2 YYNGEE, per germline. The CDR3 bases are TGTGCCAGCAGGGCAGGGTTCGCGAACACCGGGGAGCTGTTTTTT. It specifies CASRAGFANTGELFF.

J is TRBJ2-5 and V is TRBV6-6; D ambiguous. Trimming cost V 2 bases and J 4 bases, with 2 bases left between them. Germline V gene lookup returns CDR1 MNHNY and CDR2 SVGAGI (reference sequence). This CDR3 is built from 11 residues. CDR3 sequence: CASSYRETQYF. The CDR3 coding sequence is TGTGCCAGCAGTTACAGAGAGACCCAGTACTTC.

The chain recombines TRBV12-5 with TRBJ2-7; 11 bases agree with TRBD2. CDR1 and CDR2 (germline): LGHNT, FRNRAP. V lost 6 bases, J lost 3 bases, and 1 base stayed unmatched. The CDR3 loop spans 13 amino acids. This chain's CDR3 is CASGTSGNYEQYF. The DNA for the CDR3 is TGTGCTAGTGGGACTAGCGGGAACTACGAGCAGTACTTC.

The gene calls are TRBV2 and TRBJ2-5, with 9 bases identical to TRBD2. The J call may be in error: the DNA end matches TRBJ2-7 better. The CDR3 has 14 residues. Germline V gene sequence: CDR1 SNHLY, CDR2 FYNNEI. The CDR3 DNA is TGTGCCAGCGCGCGACTAGCGGAAGCCTACGAGCAGTACTTC. This gives the protein CASARLAEAYEQYF.

V usage is TRBV29-1 and J usage is TRBJ1-1; D not resolved. The CDR3 length is 12 residues. Germline V gives CDR1 SQVTM, CDR2 ANQGSEA. V lost 2 bases and J 0 bases, leaving 4 bases between the germline ends. The CDR3 region has the DNA TGCAGCGTTGAATATATGAACACTGAAGCTTTCTTT. Translated, it gives CSVEYMNTEAFF.

V usage is TRBV6-5 and J usage is TRBJ1-6, with 7 positions matching TRBD1. After removal of 0 bases from V and 11 bases from J, the junction contained 7 bases not matched to a gene. The V gene's germline CDR1 is MNHEY and CDR2 SVGAGI. This CDR3 contains 15 residues. The CDR3 region is CASSYSETGLPPLHF. DNA for the CDR3: TGTGCCAGCAGTTACTCGGAGACAGGGTTGCCACCCCTCCACTTT.

CDR3 DNA: TGTGCCAGCAGTGAGTGGACAGGGCATTCCTACGAGCAGTACTTC. Translated, it gives CASSEWTGHSYEQYF. This chain joins TRBV6-1 and TRBJ2-7; TRBD1 agrees at 8 bases. The CDR3 is 15 amino acids. Germline trimming cut 3 bases from V and 1 base from J; bases unmatched to any gene: 5. CDR1 and CDR2 (germline): MNHNS, SASEGT.

The chain recombines TRBV27 with TRBJ2-7, with TRBD2 as a possible D gene (5 bases). The CDR3 has 13 residues. CDR1 MNHEY and CDR2 SMNVEV come from the germline V gene (reference sequence). Trimming shortened V by 3 bases and J by 3 bases, and 9 bases separated the two germline ends. The CDR3 DNA sequence: TGTGCCAGCAGTTTCCAAACTAGCTACGAGCAGTACTTC. This sequence encodes CASSFQTSYEQYF.

The chain recombines TRBV5-1 with TRBJ2-7, with D possibly being TRBD2 (5 bases). The CDR3 contains 16 residues. CDR1 is SGHRS and CDR2 is YFSETQ in the germline V gene. V dropped 4 bases and J dropped 3 bases, with 20 bases sitting between them. The chain's CDR3 is CASSAALDGEFYEQYF. Written as DNA, the CDR3 is TGCGCCAGCAGCGCCGCCCTAGATGGGGAGTTCTACGAGCAGTACTTC.